This TCR beta chain was identified during a study of stem cell transplantation in POMP-related autoinflammatory disease. Whole-study results and caveats: Across all analyzed T-cell subsets, patients with PRAID tended toward reduced diversity and increased clonality.

Remarks on this clone: The antigen remains unidentified.

Prominent immunodeficiency with autoinflammation defined PRAID. This CDR3 region has 15 residues. Germline loops: CDR1 SGHRS, CDR2 YFSETQ. The trim removed 4 bases at V and 8 bases at J, leaving 10 bases unmatched. Sequencing was performed with immunoSEQ multiplex PCR; in TCRdb, only in-frame clones are kept and a portion is missing. The sample holds over 25,000 clones, just over 85% seen once. The sample in question was CD4+ T cells from PBMCs, obtained before stem cell transplantation. The chain employs TRBV5-1 and TRBJ1-4; 8 nucleotides match TRBD1. This clonotype was sampled from a human donor with POMP-related autoinflammation and immune dysregulation (PRAID). This CDR3 is CASSLGQGLGEKLFF. For the CDR3, the DNA is TGCGCCAGCAGCCTAGGACAGGGCCTAGGGGAAAAACTGTTTTTT.